This T cell receptor (beta chain) was retrieved from a study of cytomegalovirus exposure and HLA in healthy donors. Study-level background: Early on, a data release was issued that held about 85 million unique TCRs from HLA-typed donors. General study points: TCR association rates varied by HLA locus in a later analysis, with DRB1 highest and HLA-C lowest.

A multiplex PCR was run with 60 Vbeta primers and 13 Jbeta primers. TCRdb's table, derived via immunoSEQ multiplex PCR, lists solely in-frame clones and lacks some. Among 130,000 or so clones listed, approximately 79% were seen once. The CDR3 runs 15 residues. Germline V gene lookup returns CDR1 SGHNT and CDR2 YENEEA. V was shortened by 0 bases and J by 0 bases, with 9 bases between the two germline ends. Turning to this clone: Its antigen is currently unknown.

Sequenced input: PBMCs. The chain combines TRBV11-3 with TRBJ2-7, with a weak D call TRBD2 (6 bases). This clonotype was sampled from a man aged 18 to 30 in good health and CMV-seropositive. The CDR3 here is CASSLEGTSSYEQYF. The CDR3 DNA reads TGTGCCAGCAGCTTAGAAGGGACTTCCTCCTACGAGCAGTACTTC. The full variable domain, in which reference TRBV11-3 and TRBJ2-7 provide the parts outside the CDR3, is EAGVVQSPRYKIIEKKQPVAFWCNPISGHNTLYWYLQNLGQGPELLIRYENEEAVDDSQLPKDRFSAERLKGVDSTLKIQPAELGDSAVYLCASSLEGTSSYEQYFGPGTRLTVT.